This TCR beta chain originates from a study of cytomegalovirus exposure and HLA in healthy donors. Study-wide results and limits: Across donors, most TCRs were seen rarely, yet some public ones were widespread. A few of the chains that were CMV-associated were confirmed in vitro to be specific for CMV antigens. The classifier reportedly diagnosed cytomegalovirus status with high sensitivity and specificity.

The germline gives CDR1 SNHLY, CDR2 FYNNEI. The length of the CDR3 is 13 residues. Trimming took 3 bases from V and 14 from J, leaving 16 bases between them. TCRdb keeps only in-frame clones here, not all; method: immunoSEQ multiplex PCR. The table lists 150,000 to 200,000 clones, approximately 86% of them singletons. The study drew the donors from its approximately 110-subject validation cohort, separate from the roughly 700-subject first cohort. This clone turned up a few times. The antigen is unknown. The chain has TRBV2 and TRBJ1-4; D perhaps matches TRBD1 (6 bases). Source material: PBMCs. The TCR originated in a young woman in good health and CMV-seronegative. The CDR3 region has the DNA TGTGCCAGCAGTGAGGGGTCTGGGACACGCCTGTTTTTT. Residues: CASSEGSGTRLFF.